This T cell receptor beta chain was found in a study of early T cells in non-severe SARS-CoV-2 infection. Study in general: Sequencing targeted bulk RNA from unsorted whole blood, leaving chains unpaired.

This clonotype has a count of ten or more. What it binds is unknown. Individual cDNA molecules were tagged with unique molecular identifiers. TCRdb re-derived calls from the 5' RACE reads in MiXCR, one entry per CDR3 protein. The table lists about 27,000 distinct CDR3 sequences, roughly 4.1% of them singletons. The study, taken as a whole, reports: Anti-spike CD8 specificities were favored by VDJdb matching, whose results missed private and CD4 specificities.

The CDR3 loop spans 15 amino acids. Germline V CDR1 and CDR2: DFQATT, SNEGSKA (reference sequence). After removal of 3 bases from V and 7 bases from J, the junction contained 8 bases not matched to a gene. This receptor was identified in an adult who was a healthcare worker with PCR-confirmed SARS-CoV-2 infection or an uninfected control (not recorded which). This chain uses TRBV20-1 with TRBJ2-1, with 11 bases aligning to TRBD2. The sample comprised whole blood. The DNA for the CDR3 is TGCAGTGCTAGGGAGGGACTAGCGGCAGTTAATGAGCAGTTCTTC. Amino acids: CSAREGLAAVNEQFF.